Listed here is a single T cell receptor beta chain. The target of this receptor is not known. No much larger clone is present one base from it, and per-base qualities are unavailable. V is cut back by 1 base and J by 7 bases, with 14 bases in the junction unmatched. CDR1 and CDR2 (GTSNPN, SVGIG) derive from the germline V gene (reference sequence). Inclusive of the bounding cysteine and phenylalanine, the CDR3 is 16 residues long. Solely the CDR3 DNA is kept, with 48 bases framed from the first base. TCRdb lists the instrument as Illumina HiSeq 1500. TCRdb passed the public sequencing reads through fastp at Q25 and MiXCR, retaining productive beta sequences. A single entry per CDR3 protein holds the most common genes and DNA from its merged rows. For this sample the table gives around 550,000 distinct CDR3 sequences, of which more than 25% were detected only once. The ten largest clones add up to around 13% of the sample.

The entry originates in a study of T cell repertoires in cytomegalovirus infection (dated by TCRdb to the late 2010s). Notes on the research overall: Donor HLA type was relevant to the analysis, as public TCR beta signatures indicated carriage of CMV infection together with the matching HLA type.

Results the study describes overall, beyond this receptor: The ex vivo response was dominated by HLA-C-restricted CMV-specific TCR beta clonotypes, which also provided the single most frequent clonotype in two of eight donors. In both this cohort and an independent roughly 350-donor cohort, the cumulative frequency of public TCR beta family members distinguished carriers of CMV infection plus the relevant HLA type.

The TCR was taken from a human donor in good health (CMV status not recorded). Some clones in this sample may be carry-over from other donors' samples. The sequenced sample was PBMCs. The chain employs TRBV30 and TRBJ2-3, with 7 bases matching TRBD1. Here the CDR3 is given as CAWSAPRGGRSYTQYF. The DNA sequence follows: TGTGCCTGGAGTGCCCCGAGAGGGGGCAGGAGTTATACGCAGTATTTT.